This is a list of T cell receptor beta chains from one sample in a study of shared clonotypes between healthy human individuals. Profiled with immunoSEQ multiplex PCR; TCRdb holds only in-frame clones, not every one. This table holds over 300,000 clones, around 87% found once. The sequenced sample was memory CD8+ T cells sorted from blood. The receptors were gathered from a man aged 18-30 years in good health. The CDR3 runs from the conserved cysteine through the conserved F or W. The D gene is left open where the match is weak. Clone size is stated in some rows and not others, as once, few, many or a class when expanded.

J: TRBJ1-1; size: NA; V: TRBV10-3; D: NA; DNA: TGTGCCATCAGTGATCCGGGACACCTGAACACTGAAGCTTTCTTT; CDR3: CAISDPGHLNTEAFF
J: TRBJ2-3; size: NA; V: TRBV6-1; D: TRBD2; DNA: TGTGCCAGCAGTGAAGCTCAGCGGGGGGGCCTTTCGACAGATACGCAGTATTTT; CDR3: CASSEAQRGGLSTDTQYF
J: TRBJ2-2; size: NA; V: TRBV29-1; D: TRBD1; DNA: TGCAGCGTTGAAGACGACTACAGGGGGATTCCCGGGGAGCTGTTTTTT; CDR3: CSVEDDYRGIPGELFF
J: TRBJ2-5; size: once; V: TRBV7-9; D: TRBD1; DNA: TGTGCCAGCAGCTCCTCGACAGGGGAAGAGACCCAGTACTTC; CDR3: CASSSSTGEETQYF
J: TRBJ2-1; size: NA; V: TRBV2; D: NA; DNA: TGTGCCAGCAGTGCTTACAATGAGCAGTTCTTC; CDR3: CASSAYNEQFF
J: TRBJ1-2; size: few; V: TRBV7-9; D: NA; DNA: TGTGCCAGCAGCTTAGATCCGAATGGCTACACCTTC; CDR3: CASSLDPNGYTF
J: TRBJ1-1; size: NA; V: TRBV13; D: NA; DNA: TGTGCCAGCAGCCCCCCAGGGAACACTGAAGCTTTCTTT; CDR3: CASSPPGNTEAFF
J: TRBJ2-7; size: NA; V: TRBV4-1; D: NA; DNA: TGCGCCAGCAGCCCAACAGGCGACGAGCAGTACTTC; CDR3: CASSPTGDEQYF
J: TRBJ1-2; size: NA; V: TRBV6-6; D: NA; DNA: TGTGCCAGCAGTCCGTCCGGGGCCACTGGGGGCTACACCTTC; CDR3: CASSPSGATGGYTF
J: TRBJ2-7; size: NA; V: TRBV19; D: TRBD1; DNA: TGTGCCAGTAGCACAGGGGGCCTCTACGAGCAGTACTTC; CDR3: CASSTGGLYEQYF
J: TRBJ1-2; size: NA; V: TRBV27; D: TRBD1; DNA: TGTGCCAGCAGTTGGTCCAGGGGGTTCGGCTACACCTTC; CDR3: CASSWSRGFGYTF
J: TRBJ1-5; size: NA; V: TRBV6-1; D: NA; DNA: TGTGCCAGCAGTGAAGCGGGGGGACAGCCCCAGCATTTT; CDR3: CASSEAGGQPQHF
J: TRBJ2-1; size: NA; V: TRBV10-3; D: NA; DNA: TGTGCCATCAGTGAGTACGATGAGCAGTTCTTC; CDR3: CAISEYDEQFF
J: TRBJ2-7; size: NA; V: TRBV5-6; D: TRBD2; DNA: TGTGCCAGCAGCTTCTCACTAGCGGGAATCGTAGGCGAGCAGTACTTC; CDR3: CASSFSLAGIVGEQYF
J: TRBJ2-1; size: NA; V: TRBV5-1; D: TRBD2; DNA: TGCGCCAGCAGCGCGACTAGCGGGAGGGCCCATGAGCAGTTCTTC; CDR3: CASSATSGRAHEQFF
J: TRBJ1-2; size: NA; V: TRBV27; D: TRBD1; DNA: TGTGCCAGCAGTTTGGATAAGCAGGGGGCGCGATACTATGGCTACACCTTC; CDR3: CASSLDKQGARYYGYTF
J: TRBJ1-2; size: NA; V: TRBV21-1; D: NA; DNA: TGTGCCAGCAGCGGCCGACAGGGCTGTTTGTATGGCTACACCTTC; CDR3: CASSGRQGCLYGYTF
J: TRBJ1-2; size: NA; V: TRBV9; D: NA; DNA: TGTGCCAGCAGCGTAGGAGGGGCGACCTATGGCTACACCTTC; CDR3: CASSVGGATYGYTF
J: TRBJ2-2; size: NA; V: TRBV6-5; D: NA; DNA: TGTGCCAGCAGTTACTTACAGCAAGCGAACACCGGGGAGCTGTTTTTT; CDR3: CASSYLQQANTGELFF
J: TRBJ1-1; size: NA; V: TRBV18; D: TRBD1; DNA: TGTGCCAGCTCACCACGAGGACAGGGGGTAACTGAAGCTTTCTTT; CDR3: CASSPRGQGVTEAFF
J: TRBJ2-2; size: NA; V: TRBV7-9; D: NA; DNA: TGTGCCAGCAGCCGGGACGTTGGCGGGGAGCTGTTTTTT; CDR3: CASSRDVGGELFF
J: TRBJ1-2; size: NA; V: TRBV19; D: NA; DNA: TGTGCCAGTAGTATCGGGTGGGAAGCCGATGGCTACACCTTC; CDR3: CASSIGWEADGYTF
J: TRBJ2-2; size: NA; V: TRBV18; D: NA; DNA: TGTGCCAGCTCACCCCAAACTGACGGGGAGCTGTTTTTT; CDR3: CASSPQTDGELFF
J: TRBJ1-6; size: NA; V: TRBV30; D: NA; DNA: TGTGCCTGGAGTGTAGGCTCTGGAACCCCCAATTCACCCCTCCACTTT; CDR3: CAWSVGSGTPNSPLHF
J: TRBJ1-4; size: NA; V: TRBV28; D: NA; DNA: TGTGCCAGCAGGCCGGCTGCAACTAATGAAAAACTGTTTTTT; CDR3: CASRPAATNEKLFF
J: TRBJ2-7; size: NA; V: TRBV6-6; D: TRBD2; DNA: TGTGCCAGCAGTTACTCGAGACTAGCGGGAGGGAATGAGCAGTACTTC; CDR3: CASSYSRLAGGNEQYF
J: TRBJ2-5; size: NA; V: TRBV5-8; D: NA; DNA: TGTGCCAGCAGTTTCTGGGAGGATCATCGAGAGACCCAGTACTTC; CDR3: CASSFWEDHRETQYF
J: TRBJ2-7; size: once; V: TRBV29-1; D: TRBD1; DNA: TGCAGCGTTAAGGACAGGTCCATCTACGAGCAGTACTTC; CDR3: CSVKDRSIYEQYF
J: TRBJ2-2; size: NA; V: TRBV9; D: NA; DNA: TGTGCCAGCAGCGTAGGTAGGTGGAGGCGCACGGGAAGGGACACCGGGGAGCTGTTTTTT; CDR3: CASSVGRWRRTGRDTGELFF
J: TRBJ2-4; size: NA; V: TRBV27; D: TRBD2; DNA: TGTGCCAGCAGCCCGGGACTAGCGGAAAACATTCAGTACTTC; CDR3: CASSPGLAENIQYF
J: TRBJ2-4; size: NA; V: TRBV7-2; D: NA; DNA: TGTGCCAGCAGCTTCAGGACCGGAAACATTCAGTACTTC; CDR3: CASSFRTGNIQYF
J: TRBJ1-4; size: NA; V: TRBV27; D: NA; DNA: TGTGCCAGCAGTACGTCACCCTGGGGTAAATATGAAAAACTGTTTTTT; CDR3: CASSTSPWGKYEKLFF
J: TRBJ2-2; size: NA; V: TRBV27; D: NA; DNA: TGTGCCAGCAGGCCATCTGGGACCGGGGAGCTGTTTTTT; CDR3: CASRPSGTGELFF
J: TRBJ1-6; size: NA; V: TRBV13; D: NA; DNA: TGTGCCAGCAGCTCTCTCCAGGGAGGTGTGAATTCACCCCTCCACTTT; CDR3: CASSSLQGGVNSPLHF
J: TRBJ2-5; size: NA; V: TRBV7-8; D: TRBD2; DNA: TGTGCCAGCAGCCCGGGACTAGCGGGTCCTCCCGCGGAGACCCAGTACTTC; CDR3: CASSPGLAGPPAETQYF
J: TRBJ2-1; size: NA; V: TRBV9; D: NA; DNA: TGTGCCAGCAGCGGACGGACTAATTACAATGAGCAGTTCTTC; CDR3: CASSGRTNYNEQFF
J: TRBJ2-7; size: NA; V: TRBV27; D: TRBD1; DNA: TGTGCCAGCAGTTTGGGGACAGGGCCTTCCTACGAGCAGTACTTC; CDR3: CASSLGTGPSYEQYF
J: TRBJ2-7; size: NA; V: TRBV27; D: NA; DNA: TGTGCCAGCAGTATTACCCCCCTAGAAGGGTTTTCCTACGAGCAGTACTTC; CDR3: CASSITPLEGFSYEQYF
J: TRBJ2-3; size: many; V: TRBV10-1; D: NA; DNA: TGCGCCACCGGAGGCCGTTTGGAAGATACGCAGTATTTT; CDR3: CATGGRLEDTQYF
J: TRBJ1-1; size: NA; V: TRBV25-1; D: NA; DNA: TGTGCCAGCAGTGTGGGTGCTGAAGCTTTCTTT; CDR3: CASSVGAEAFF
J: TRBJ2-3; size: NA; V: TRBV29-1; D: TRBD1; DNA: TGCAGCGTTGAAAAGGGACAGGAGGATACGCAGTATTTT; CDR3: CSVEKGQEDTQYF